This entry lists 4 T cell receptor beta chains sequenced from one sample in a study of shared clonotypes between healthy human individuals. Some clones are missing from TCRdb's copy, which holds only in-frame ones; the method was immunoSEQ multiplex PCR. The top ten hold roughly 2% of the sample, which has 740,000 or so clones, about 80% seen once. The material sequenced was memory CD4+ T cells sorted from blood. As to subset: CD45RA-negative fraction. These receptors originate from a woman aged 30 to 39 in good health.

J is TRBJ1-2 and V is TRBV5-1; perhaps TRBD1 as D (6 bases). Germline V gene lookup returns CDR1 SGHRS and CDR2 YFSETQ. This CDR3 region has 15 residues. V lost 4 bases, J lost 4 bases, and 17 bases lay in between. CDR3: CASSPGAGEAYGYTF. CDR3 DNA: TGCGCCAGCAGCCCCGGCGCAGGGGAGGCCTATGGCTACACCTTC.

This clone was observed once. DNA for the CDR3: TGCGCCAGCAGCTTGGGGGGGACTGCGACAGATACGCAGTATTTT. Translating gives CASSLGGTATDTQYF. V usage is TRBV5-1 and J usage is TRBJ2-3, with D perhaps matching TRBD2 (6 bases). V gave up 0 bases and J gave up 3 bases, with 11 bases separating them. Germline V gene sequence: CDR1 SGHRS, CDR2 YFSETQ. This CDR3 contains 15 residues.

The chain uses TRBV4-1 and TRBJ1-2; D unclear. This CDR3 contains 14 residues. Per the germline V gene, CDR1 is MGHRA and CDR2 is YSYEKL. Trimming removed 0 bases from V and 4 bases from J, with 9 bases in between. As DNA, the CDR3 is TGCGCCAGCAGCCAAGATGTGGCACCCTATGGCTACACCTTC. Translation: CASSQDVAPYGYTF.

The chain carries TRBV30 and TRBJ1-6; D uncertain. CDR1 is GTSNPN, CDR2 SVGIG, per germline (reference sequence). V lost 7 bases, J lost 8 bases, and 15 bases lay in between. This CDR3 has 13 residues. The CDR3 region is CAYGRNADSPLHF. The CDR3 DNA follows: TGTGCCTATGGAAGGAACGCCGATTCACCCCTCCACTTT.